The present TCR beta chain was sequenced within a study of T cells after yellow fever vaccination. Study-level findings and limits: When the response was secondary, it was weaker but reached its peak faster, day 5 versus 15. A minor fraction of clonotypes spanned both CD4 and CD8 compartments.

This clonotype occurred a few times. The antigen remains undetermined. 5'RACE template switching added a universal primer site and UMIs to TCR cDNA. TCRdb called the 5' RACE reads again in MiXCR, with one record for every CDR3 protein. The table has under 350,000 distinct CDR3 sequences, roughly 3.9% seen once. This specimen was PBMCs, taken 5 days after the yellow fever booster vaccination. The clonotype comes from a young man who received the YFV17D yellow fever vaccine.

As DNA, the CDR3 is TGTGCCTGGAGACGGCAGCTTCTGGAAAAACTGTTTTTT. It specifies CAWRRQLLEKLFF. The rearrangement links TRBV30 to TRBJ1-4; D gene uncertain. Germline CDR1 reads GTSNPN; CDR2 reads SVGIG (reference sequence). V was pared by 3 bases and J by 8 bases, with 13 bases between. The CDR3 is made up of 13 amino acids.